The 14 T cell receptor beta chains below all came from one sample that was sequenced in a study of T cells in Graves' hyperthyroidism and ophthalmopathy. There were TCR beta CDR3 regions amplified from RNA transcripts. The primer set for the first-round RT-PCR of the TCR CDR3 was HTBI. TCRdb re-analysed the multiplex PCR reads in MiXCR, keeping a single row per CDR3 protein. The sample records about 640,000 distinct CDR3 sequences, 20% being singletons. Sequenced: blood. All receptors come from a young man with Graves' ophthalmopathy.

This chain uses TRBV27 with TRBJ2-7; maybe TRBD1 (7 bases). This CDR3 is built from 13 residues. In germline, CDR1 is MNHEY, CDR2 SMNVEV (reference sequence). V lost 5 bases and J 6 bases, leaving 14 bases between the germline ends. Here the CDR3 reads CASSQQGRSEQYF. DNA of the CDR3: TGTGCCAGCAGTCAACAGGGGAGGTCCGAGCAGTACTTC.

V gene TRBV6-5 combines with J gene TRBJ1-5, with D possibly TRBD1 on 5 matching bases. Germline assignment: CDR1 MNHEY and CDR2 SVGAGI. The CDR3 is made up of 16 amino acids. Trimming took 0 bases from V and 2 from J, leaving 11 bases between them. The CDR3, as DNA: TGTGCCAGCAGTTACTCTGGGGTGGGGGGCAATCAGCCCCAGCATTTT. Translation gives CASSYSGVGGNQPQHF.

This clonotype was counted at least ten times. CDR3 coding DNA: TGTGCCAGCAGTCCTAGCGGGAACGGGGAGACCCAGTACTTC. It is translated as CASSPSGNGETQYF. J is TRBJ2-5 and V is TRBV27, with 9 positions matching TRBD2. CDR1 MNHEY and CDR2 SMNVEV come from the germline V gene (reference sequence). The J segment lost 5 bases and the V segment lost 5 bases, leaving 6 bases of the junction unmatched. The CDR3 contains 14 residues.

The chain recombines TRBV12-3 or TRBV12-4 with TRBJ1-3, with D hard to call. V gave up 3 bases and J gave up 11 bases, with 14 bases separating them. This CDR3 spans 13 amino acids. The CDR3 DNA reads TGTGCCAGCAGTTTGTACACGGATGCGCCCATATATTTT. Its protein is CASSLYTDAPIYF.

This clonotype has a handful of counts. This rearrangement joins TRBV6-1 to TRBJ2-2; D may be TRBD1 or TRBD2 (6 bases each). The V gene's germline CDR1 is MNHNS and CDR2 SASEGT. The V end lost 5 bases, the J end lost 7 bases, and 11 bases lay between the germline ends. The CDR3 runs 13 residues. Here the CDR3 reads CASSWGADGELFF. CDR3 nucleotide sequence: TGTGCCAGCAGTTGGGGGGCGGACGGGGAGCTGTTTTTT.

In its sample, this clonotype was seen many times. The CDR3 loop reads CSVERGYEQYF. The CDR3 region has the DNA TGCAGCGTTGAAAGGGGATACGAGCAGTACTTC. The chain is built from TRBV29-1 and TRBJ2-7; D perhaps matches TRBD1 (5 bases). Trimming stripped 2 bases from V and 4 bases from J, with 6 bases between. This CDR3 is built from 11 residues. Germline assignment: CDR1 SQVTM and CDR2 ANQGSEA.

This sequence joins TRBV27 and TRBJ2-7; 8 bases agree with TRBD2. This CDR3 is 13 amino acids long. After removal of 8 bases from V and 0 bases from J, the junction contained 3 bases not matched to a gene. Germline CDR1 is MNHEY and CDR2 is SMNVEV (reference sequence). CDR3 in amino acids: CASGAGGSYEQYF. The CDR3 region has the DNA TGTGCCAGCGGGGCGGGAGGCTCCTACGAGCAGTACTTC.

This clonotype showed up just a few times. This chain joins TRBV4-2 and TRBJ2-7; D may be TRBD2 (6 bases). Germline V CDR1 and CDR2: LGHNA, YNFKEQ. The CDR3 runs 16 residues. The V and J ends lost 0 bases and 0 bases respectively, with 12 bases between them. CDR3 loop: CASSQEGGTSSYEQYF. CDR3 nucleotide sequence: TGTGCCAGCAGCCAAGAAGGCGGGACGAGCTCCTACGAGCAGTACTTC.

This clonotype was recorded a few times. The chain couples TRBV5-6 to TRBJ2-2; D is uncertain. Germline values: CDR1 SGHDT, CDR2 YYEEEE. CDR3 length: 17 residues. Trimming pared 4 bases from V and 4 bases from J, leaving 20 bases between. CDR3 sequence reads: CASSGPAPAGGTGELFF. CDR3 nucleotides: TGTGCCAGCAGCGGACCCGCGCCGGCCGGCGGCACCGGGGAGCTGTTTTTT.

This clonotype was counted ten times or more. The rearrangement uses TRBV9 and TRBJ2-7; TRBD2 is a possible D gene (5 bases). V was shortened by 0 bases and J by 6 bases, with 7 bases between the two germline ends. Germline V gene sequence: CDR1 SGDLS, CDR2 YYNGEE. The CDR3 sequence is 12 residues long. CDR3 sequence (DNA): TGTGCCAGCAGCGTAGGGGGAGCCGAGCAGTACTTC. This gives the protein CASSVGGAEQYF.

This clonotype was recorded a few times. This sequence joins TRBV5-5 and TRBJ1-1, with 8 bases lining up with TRBD1. V shed 7 bases, J shed 5 bases, and the junction held 7 bases outside the gene matches. CDR1 and CDR2 from the germline V gene are SGHKS and YYEKEE (reference sequence). The length of the CDR3 is 13 residues. This CDR3 is CASHRTGWTEAFF. The CDR3 region has the DNA TGTGCCAGCCATCGGACAGGGTGGACTGAAGCTTTCTTT.

This clonotype was detected a few times. The chain employs TRBV6-1 and TRBJ2-5, with TRBD1 identical over 10 bases. This CDR3 comprises 15 residues. V dropped 5 bases and J dropped 4; count of bases not matched to a gene: 7. Germline loops: CDR1 MNHNS, CDR2 SASEGT. The CDR3 sequence is CASSPGTGVAETQYF. As DNA, the CDR3 is TGTGCCAGCAGTCCCGGGACAGGGGTGGCAGAGACCCAGTACTTC.

This clonotype was seen repeatedly, ten times or more. J is TRBJ2-3 and V is TRBV11-3, with D perhaps matching TRBD1 or TRBD2 (5 bases each). CDR3 length: 14 residues. Germline V gives CDR1 SGHNT, CDR2 YENEEA. With 1 base removed from V and 5 bases from J, the gap between germline ends came to 10 bases. The CDR3 loop is CASSLGGKRDTQYF. The CDR3 DNA reads as TGTGCCAGCAGCTTAGGGGGGAAGCGAGATACGCAGTATTTT.

This chain uses TRBV6-1 with TRBJ2-3; D may match TRBD1 or TRBD2 (5 bases each). Germline V gene sequence: CDR1 MNHNS, CDR2 SASEGT. This CDR3 is 12 amino acids long. V lost 8 bases, J lost 5 bases, and 11 bases lay in between. The CDR3 sequence: CASGGFQDTQYF. The CDR3 DNA is TGTGCCAGCGGGGGTTTTCAAGATACGCAGTATTTT.